This T cell receptor (beta chain) came from a study of human T cells and chemical hapten exposure. Study-wide results and caveats: Counts of TCRs above 1 in 1000 frequency stayed unchanged with DPC sensitization.

As concerns this clonotype: Antigen: not known.

The time point is: patch test 3, about 24 weeks after DPC sensitization. Treatment in this sample: therapeutic diphenylcyclopropenone sensitization with weekly scalp DPC. Researchers extracted total RNA from unfractionated whole blood. Trimming pared 3 bases from V and 0 bases from J, leaving 9 bases between. Germline loops: CDR1 LGHDT, CDR2 YNNKEL (reference sequence). The CDR3 has 16 residues. For the library, individual cDNA molecules each received unique molecular identifiers. TCRdb processed the RACE reads anew with MiXCR; each CDR3 protein has one entry. The repertoire holds 50,000 to 65,000 distinct CDR3 sequences, with 8% to 10% as singletons.

The TCR sequence derives from a middle-aged woman with alopecia areata. Some clones in this sample may be carry-over from other donors' samples. This sample comprised whole blood, obtained in connection with sensitization to the hapten diphenylcyclopropenone (DPC). The V gene is TRBV3-1, the J gene TRBJ2-6, with no clear D. The CDR3 DNA reads as TGTGCCAGCAGCCATGCAGGCATCTCTGGGGCCAACGTCCTGACTTTC. Its translation: CASSHAGISGANVLTF.